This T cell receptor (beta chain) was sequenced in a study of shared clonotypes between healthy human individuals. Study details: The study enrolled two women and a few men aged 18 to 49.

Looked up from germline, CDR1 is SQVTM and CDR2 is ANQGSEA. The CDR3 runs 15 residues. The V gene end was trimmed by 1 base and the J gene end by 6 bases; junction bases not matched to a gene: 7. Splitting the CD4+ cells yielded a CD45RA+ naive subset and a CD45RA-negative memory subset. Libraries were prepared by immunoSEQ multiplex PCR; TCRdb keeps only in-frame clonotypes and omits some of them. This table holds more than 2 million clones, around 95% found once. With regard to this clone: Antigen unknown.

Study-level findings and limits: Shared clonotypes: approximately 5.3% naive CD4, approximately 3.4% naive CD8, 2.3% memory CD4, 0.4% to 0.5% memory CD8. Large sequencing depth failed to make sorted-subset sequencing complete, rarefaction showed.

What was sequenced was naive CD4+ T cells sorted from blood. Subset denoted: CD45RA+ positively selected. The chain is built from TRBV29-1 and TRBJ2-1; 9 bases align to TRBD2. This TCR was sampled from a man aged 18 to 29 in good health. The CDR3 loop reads CSVEAWLAGTNEQFF. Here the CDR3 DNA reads TGCAGCGTTGAAGCTTGGCTAGCGGGGACCAATGAGCAGTTCTTC.